This TCR beta chain was captured in a study of tumor and adjacent non-tumor tissue in lung cancer. This clonotype has just one count. The junction differs from germline at one of its ends, possibly a read error. No cell sorting was done before RNA was extracted from the tissue. Distant lung tissue was collected more than 3 cm away from the tumor edge. A modified ARM-PCR protocol with three rounds of nested PCR amplified TCRbeta. Each CDR3 protein gets one entry after TCRdb re-called the multiplex PCR reads with MiXCR. The sample lists under 95,000 distinct CDR3 sequences, roughly 80% occurring once. Germline V CDR1 and CDR2: WSHSY, SAAADI. The CDR3 has 20 amino acids.

The sequencing sample was made of distant non-tumor lung tissue. The V and J genes are TRBV10-2 and TRBJ2-3, with 13 bases that match TRBD2. The sequence was collected from a man between 60 and 75 years old with non-small cell lung cancer. The CDR3 DNA reads as TGCGCCAGCGCTCCAAACCGATGGACTAGCGGGAGCCGTGGTTCAGATACGCAGAATTTT. Translating it yields CASAPNRWTSGSRGSDTQNF.